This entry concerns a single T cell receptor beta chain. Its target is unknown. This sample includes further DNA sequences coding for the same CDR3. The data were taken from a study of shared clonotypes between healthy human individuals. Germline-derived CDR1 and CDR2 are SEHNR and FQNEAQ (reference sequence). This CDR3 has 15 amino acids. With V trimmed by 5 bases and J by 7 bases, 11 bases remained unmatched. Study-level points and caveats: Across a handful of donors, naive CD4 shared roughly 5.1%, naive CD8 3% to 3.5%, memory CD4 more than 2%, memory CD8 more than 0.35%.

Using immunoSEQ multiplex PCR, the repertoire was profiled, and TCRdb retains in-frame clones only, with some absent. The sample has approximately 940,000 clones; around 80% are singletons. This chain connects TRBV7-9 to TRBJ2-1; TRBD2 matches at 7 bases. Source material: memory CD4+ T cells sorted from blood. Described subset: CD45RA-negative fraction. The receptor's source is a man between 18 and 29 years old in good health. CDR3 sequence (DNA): TGTGCCAGCAGCCAAAGCGGGGCTGAAGGGAATGAGCAGTTCTTC. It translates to CASSQSGAEGNEQFF.